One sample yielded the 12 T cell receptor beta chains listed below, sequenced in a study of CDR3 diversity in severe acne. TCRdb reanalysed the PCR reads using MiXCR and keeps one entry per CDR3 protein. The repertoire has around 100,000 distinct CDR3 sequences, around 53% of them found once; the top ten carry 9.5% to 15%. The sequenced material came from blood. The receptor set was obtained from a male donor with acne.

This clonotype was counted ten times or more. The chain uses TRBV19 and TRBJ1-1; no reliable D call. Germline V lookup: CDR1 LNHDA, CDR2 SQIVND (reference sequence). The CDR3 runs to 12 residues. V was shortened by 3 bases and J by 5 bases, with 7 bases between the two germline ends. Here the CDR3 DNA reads TGTGCCAGTAGTATCGAGGGTACTGAAGCTTTCTTT. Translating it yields CASSIEGTEAFF.

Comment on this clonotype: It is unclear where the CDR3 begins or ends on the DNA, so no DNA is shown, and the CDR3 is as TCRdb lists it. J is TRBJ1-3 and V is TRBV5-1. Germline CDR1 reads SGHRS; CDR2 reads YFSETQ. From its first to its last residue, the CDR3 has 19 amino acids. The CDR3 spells CASSPRTSPEAFFGNTIYF.

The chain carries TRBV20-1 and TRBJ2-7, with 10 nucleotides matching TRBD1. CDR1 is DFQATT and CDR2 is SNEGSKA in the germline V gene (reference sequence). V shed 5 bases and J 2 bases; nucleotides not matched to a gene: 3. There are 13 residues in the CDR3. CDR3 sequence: CSAGTGDPYEQYF. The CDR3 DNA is TGCAGTGCTGGGACAGGGGATCCCTACGAGCAGTACTTC.

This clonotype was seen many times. The CDR3 DNA sequence: TGTGCCAGTAGCAATGTGGAGGGGTACGAGCAGTACTTC. Protein product: CASSNVEGYEQYF. V gene TRBV19 combines with J gene TRBJ2-7, with D perhaps TRBD2 (6 bases). The germline V and J ends were trimmed by 6 bases and 4 bases, with 13 bases remaining between them. Germline lookup yields CDR1 LNHDA and CDR2 SQIVND (reference sequence). The CDR3 contains 13 residues.

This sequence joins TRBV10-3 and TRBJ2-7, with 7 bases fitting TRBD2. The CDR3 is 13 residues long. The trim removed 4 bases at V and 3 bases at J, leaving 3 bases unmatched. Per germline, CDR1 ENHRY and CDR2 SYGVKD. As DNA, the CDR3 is TGTGCCATCAGTGTTACTAGCGACTACGAGCAGTACTTC. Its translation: CAISVTSDYEQYF.

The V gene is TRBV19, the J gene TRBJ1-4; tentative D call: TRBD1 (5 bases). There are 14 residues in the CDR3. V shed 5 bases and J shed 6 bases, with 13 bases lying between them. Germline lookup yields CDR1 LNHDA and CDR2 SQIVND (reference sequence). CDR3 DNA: TGTGCCAGTAGTGCCCGGGACGGTGATGAAAAACTGTTTTTT. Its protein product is CASSARDGDEKLFF.

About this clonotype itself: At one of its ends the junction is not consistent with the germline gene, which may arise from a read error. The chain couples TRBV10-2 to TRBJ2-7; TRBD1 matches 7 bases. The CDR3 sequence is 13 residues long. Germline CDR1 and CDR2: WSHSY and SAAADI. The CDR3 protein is CASRYRGSYEQYF. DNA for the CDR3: TGCGCAAGCAGGTACAGGGGCTCCTACGAGCAGTACTTC.

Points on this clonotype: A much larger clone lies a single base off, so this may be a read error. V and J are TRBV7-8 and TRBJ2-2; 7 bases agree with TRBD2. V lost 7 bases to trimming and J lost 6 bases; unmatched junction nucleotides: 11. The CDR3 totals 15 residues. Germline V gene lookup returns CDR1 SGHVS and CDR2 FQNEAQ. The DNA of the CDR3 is TGTGCCAGCACCTACCGGGAGGAGTTGGCCGGGGAGCTGTTTTTT. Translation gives CASTYREELAGELFF.

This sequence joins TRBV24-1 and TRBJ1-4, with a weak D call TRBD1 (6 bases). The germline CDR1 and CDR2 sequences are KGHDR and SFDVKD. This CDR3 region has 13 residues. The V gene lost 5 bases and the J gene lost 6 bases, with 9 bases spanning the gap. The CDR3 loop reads CATSAAGDEKLFF. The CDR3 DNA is TGTGCCACCAGTGCCGCAGGGGATGAAAAACTGTTTTTT.

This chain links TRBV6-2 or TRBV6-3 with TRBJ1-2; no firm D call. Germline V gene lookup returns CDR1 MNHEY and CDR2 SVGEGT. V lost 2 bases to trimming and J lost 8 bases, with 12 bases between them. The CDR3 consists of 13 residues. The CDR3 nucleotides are TGTGCCAGCAGTTACGCCTCGGGGAAAGGCTACACCTTC. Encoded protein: CASSYASGKGYTF.

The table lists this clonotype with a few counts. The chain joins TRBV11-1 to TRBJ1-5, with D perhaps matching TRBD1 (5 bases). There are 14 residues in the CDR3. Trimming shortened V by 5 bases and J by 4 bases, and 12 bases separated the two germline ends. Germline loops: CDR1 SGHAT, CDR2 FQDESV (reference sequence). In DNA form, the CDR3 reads TGTGCCAGCAGCCCCGGGACGGAAAATCAGCCCCAGCATTTT. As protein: CASSPGTENQPQHF.

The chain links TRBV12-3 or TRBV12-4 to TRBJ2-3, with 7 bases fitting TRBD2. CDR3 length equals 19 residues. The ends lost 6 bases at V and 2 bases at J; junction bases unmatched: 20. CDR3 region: CASRGTSGASGLFTDTQYF. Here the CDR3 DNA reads TGTGCCAGCAGGGGGACTTCCGGGGCTAGCGGCCTATTCACAGATACGCAGTATTTT.